Following are 22 T cell receptor beta chains from one sample sequenced in a study of T cells in Graves' hyperthyroidism and ophthalmopathy. TCR beta CDR3 sequences were amplified from RNA transcripts. The HTBI set primed first-round TCR CDR3 RT-PCR. TCRdb analysed the multiplex PCR reads with MiXCR anew, one entry per CDR3 protein. The data hold some 440,000 distinct CDR3 sequences, with roughly 14% observed a single time. The specimen sequenced was blood. The source of these receptors is a young woman with Graves' hyperthyroidism.

This clonotype appeared many times. The rearrangement joins TRBV20-1 to TRBJ2-7; 7 bases align to TRBD2. CDR1 is DFQATT and CDR2 is SNEGSKA in the germline V gene (reference sequence). The CDR3 has 14 residues. J was trimmed by 1 base and V by 3 bases; bases with no gene match: 6. As DNA, the CDR3 is TGCAGTGCTAGGGGCGGGGGTGATTCCTACGAGCAGTACTTC. Its translation: CSARGGGDSYEQYF.

In this sample, this clonotype turned up a few times. The chain combines TRBV19 with TRBJ2-2; 7 bases are shared with TRBD1. Per the germline V gene, CDR1 is LNHDA and CDR2 is SQIVND (reference sequence). The V and J ends lost 7 bases and 4 bases, in that order; junction bases with no gene match: 9. The CDR3 length is 15 residues. CDR3 in DNA: TGTGCCAGTACCCCTTCGACAGGGCCCACCGGGGAGCTGTTTTTT. The encoded protein is CASTPSTGPTGELFF.

The genes are TRBV9 and TRBJ2-1; 11 bases line up with TRBD2. CDR3 size: 17 residues. V gave up 5 bases and J gave up 0 bases; unmatched junction bases: 7. Germline assignment: CDR1 SGDLS and CDR2 YYNGEE. The CDR3 bases are TGTGCCAGCAGGTCAACTAGCGGGGGCTACTCCTACAATGAGCAGTTCTTC. Translated, it gives CASRSTSGGYSYNEQFF.

For this clonotype: Its ends do not fully match the called genes, so a read error is possible. The rearrangement joins TRBV7-7 to TRBJ2-1, with D unresolved. CDR3 length equals 13 residues. CDR1 and CDR2 (germline): SSHAT, FNYEAQ (reference sequence). Here the CDR3 reads CASSSSSEHEQFF. The CDR3 DNA follows: TGTGCTAGCAGCTCTAGTTCTGAACATGAGCAGTTCTTC.

This rearrangement joins TRBV4-1 to TRBJ2-5; 11 bases agree with TRBD2. The length of the CDR3 is 16 residues. J was trimmed by 2 bases and V by 4 bases; bases with no gene match: 6. Germline CDR1 MGHRA, CDR2 YSYEKL. Here the CDR3 reads CASSPRLAGMQETQYF. DNA for the CDR3: TGCGCCAGCAGCCCTCGACTAGCGGGGATGCAAGAGACCCAGTACTTC.

The gene calls are TRBV9 and TRBJ2-7, with D maybe TRBD2 (6 bases). V lost 0 bases and J lost 7, with 17 bases in between. The CDR3 loop spans 15 amino acids. Germline CDR1 and CDR2: SGDLS and YYNGEE. The CDR3 coding sequence is TGTGCCAGCAGCGTAGCTGGGGACTGGTCGGGGGAGCAGTACTTC. Translating it yields CASSVAGDWSGEQYF.

At least ten counts were recorded for this clonotype. The chain employs TRBV6-1 and TRBJ1-2; D gene ambiguous. Looked up from germline, CDR1 is MNHNS and CDR2 is SASEGT. This CDR3 is 15 amino acids long. Trimming shortened V by 5 bases and J by 4 bases, and 17 bases separated the two germline ends. The CDR3 loop reads CASSHLTTRPYGYTF. Written as DNA, the CDR3 is TGTGCCAGCAGTCATCTGACGACTCGCCCCTATGGCTACACCTTC.

The V gene is TRBV5-1, the J gene TRBJ1-1, with D tentatively TRBD1 (5 bases). The germline CDR1 and CDR2 sequences are SGHRS and YFSETQ. There are 14 residues in the CDR3. With 0 bases removed from V and 4 bases from J, the gap between germline ends came to 10 bases. Here the CDR3 reads CASSLAGGITEAFF. The CDR3 region has the DNA TGCGCCAGCAGCTTGGCGGGGGGGATCACTGAAGCTTTCTTT.

This clonotype was observed many times. V gene TRBV24-1 combines with J gene TRBJ2-3; D might be TRBD1 or TRBD2, each matching 5 bases. CDR1 is KGHDR and CDR2 is SFDVKD in the germline V gene. This CDR3 comprises 14 residues. Trimming shortened V by 4 bases and J by 4 bases, and 11 bases separated the two germline ends. The CDR3 loop is CATSDPVGADTQYF. The CDR3 region has the DNA TGTGCCACCAGTGACCCCGTGGGGGCAGATACGCAGTATTTT.

This clonotype has more than one count but fewer than ten. The V and J genes are TRBV25-1 and TRBJ2-5, with D perhaps matching TRBD1 (5 bases). The ends were cut back, 2 bases at V and 7 bases at J, with 17 bases in the middle. This CDR3 is built from 15 residues. Germline V gene data show CDR1 as MGHDK and CDR2 as SYGVNS. This chain's CDR3 is CASSEVTGGMGTQYF. The CDR3 coding sequence is TGTGCCAGCAGTGAAGTTACAGGTGGTATGGGGACCCAGTACTTC.

This clonotype showed up many times. CDR3: CSATTGNNYGYTF. CDR3 in DNA: TGCAGTGCTACCACCGGGAATAACTATGGCTACACCTTC. The V call is TRBV20-1, the J call TRBJ1-2; D is unclear. The germline V gene encodes CDR1 DFQATT and CDR2 SNEGSKA (reference sequence). This CDR3 contains 13 residues. V gave up 4 bases and J gave up 1 base, with 10 bases separating them.

This clonotype was seen only a few times. The V gene is TRBV7-6, the J gene TRBJ2-4, with TRBD1 matching over 9 bases. The CDR3 is 18 amino acids. Trimming cost V 1 base and J 2 bases; bases outside gene matches: 9. Germline CDR1 SGHVS, CDR2 FNYEAQ. The CDR3: CASSLEGEDRGTKNIQYF. CDR3 DNA sequence: TGTGCCAGCAGCTTAGAAGGGGAGGACAGGGGAACCAAAAACATTCAGTACTTC.

This clonotype showed up many times. The chain couples TRBV7-2 to TRBJ1-2, with TRBD1 as a possible D gene (6 bases). Trimming removed 3 bases at V and 2 bases at J, with 13 bases between. The CDR3 is made up of 15 amino acids. The germline V gene has CDR1 SGHTA and CDR2 FQGNSA. The CDR3 bases are TGTGCCAGCAGCTTGGGGAGGGGGGAGAACTATGGCTACACCTTC. Encoded protein: CASSLGRGENYGYTF.

This clonotype was observed many times. This rearrangement joins TRBV6-5 to TRBJ1-2; TRBD1 matches at 9 bases. Germline CDR1 MNHEY, CDR2 SVGAGI. The CDR3 consists of 13 residues. The V gene end was trimmed by 6 bases and the J gene end by 8 bases; junction bases not matched to a gene: 7. The CDR3 DNA sequence: TGTGCCAGCAGCTACGACAGGGGGGTCGGCTACACCTTC. Translating gives CASSYDRGVGYTF.

This clonotype was counted ten times or more. V and J are TRBV5-6 and TRBJ2-3, with D maybe TRBD2 (6 bases). Trimming pared 2 bases from V and 0 bases from J, leaving 10 bases between. The CDR3 consists of 15 residues. Per the germline V gene, CDR1 is SGHDT and CDR2 is YYEEEE. The CDR3 spells CASSLFGGSTDTQYF. CDR3 nucleotides: TGTGCCAGCAGCTTATTCGGGGGAAGCACAGATACGCAGTATTTT.

This clonotype occurred a few times. J is TRBJ2-1 and V is TRBV28; 9 bases match TRBD1. The length of the CDR3 is 13 residues. V gave up 8 bases and J gave up 9 bases; unmatched junction bases: 8. CDR1 is MDHEN, CDR2 SYDVKM, per germline. The CDR3 loop is CASGTGRQSEQFF. CDR3 DNA: TGTGCCAGCGGGACAGGGAGGCAGAGTGAGCAGTTCTTC.

A word on this clonotype: This could be a read error, since a much larger clone is one nucleotide away. The chain recombines TRBV9 with TRBJ2-1; 9 bases agree with TRBD1. Per the germline V gene, CDR1 is SGDLS and CDR2 is YYNGEE. The CDR3 runs to 15 residues. DNA for the CDR3: TGTGCCAGCAGCGACCGACAGGGGGTCTACAATGAGCAGCTCTTC. As protein: CASSDRQGVYNEQLF.

This clonotype has a count of ten or more. The gene calls are TRBV29-1 and TRBJ1-4; D possibly corresponds to TRBD1 (5 bases). The V end lost 4 bases, the J end lost 13 bases, and 25 bases lay between the germline ends. This CDR3 has 15 amino acids. Germline CDR1 is SQVTM and CDR2 is ANQGSEA. This CDR3 reads CSVAQGLSAPSGLFF. CDR3 coding DNA: TGCAGCGTTGCGCAGGGCTTATCCGCACCCAGTGGACTGTTTTTT.

The table lists this clonotype with many counts. This rearrangement joins TRBV27 to TRBJ1-1; possible D gene TRBD1, 6 bases. The V end was cut by 5 bases, the J end by 4 bases, with 17 bases between. Germline CDR1 MNHEY, CDR2 SMNVEV (reference sequence). CDR3 size: 15 residues. Here the CDR3 reads CASSTYRAGGTEAFF. Written as DNA, the CDR3 is TGTGCCAGCAGTACCTACAGGGCGGGTGGCACTGAAGCTTTCTTT.

The rearrangement links TRBV20-1 to TRBJ2-1; 14 bases are a match to TRBD2. V was pared by 7 bases and J by 3 bases, with 14 bases of the junction left unmatched. In germline, CDR1 is DFQATT, CDR2 SNEGSKA (reference sequence). This CDR3 region has 18 residues. The CDR3 loop is CSGASSGTSGRGYNEQFF. The CDR3 region has the DNA TGCAGTGGGGCCTCCTCCGGGACTAGCGGGAGAGGCTACAATGAGCAGTTCTTC.

This clonotype occurred many times. V gene TRBV4-1 combines with J gene TRBJ2-1; 9 bases fit TRBD2. V shed 5 bases, J shed 7 bases, and the junction held 12 bases outside the gene matches. Germline CDR1 MGHRA, CDR2 YSYEKL. CDR3 length: 16 residues. CDR3 nucleotide sequence: TGCGCCAGCAGCAGTCTACGAGCGGGGGGTTGGAATGAGCAGTTCTTC. Protein sequence: CASSSLRAGGWNEQFF.

This clonotype was observed at least ten times. CDR3 residues: CASKGAIYGYTF. For the CDR3, the DNA is TGCGCCAGCAAGGGGGCAATCTATGGCTACACCTTC. The chain links TRBV5-1 to TRBJ1-2; TRBD1 aligns across 7 bases. This CDR3 has 12 amino acids. The germline gives CDR1 SGHRS, CDR2 YFSETQ. Unmatched junction bases numbered 3, after V lost 6 bases and J lost 4 bases. The variable domain in full, with the rest retrieved from reference TRBV5-1 and TRBJ1-2, is KAGVTQTPRYLIKTRGQQVTLSCSPISGHRSVSWYQQTPGQGLQFLFEYFSETQRNKGNFPGRFSGRQFSNSRSEMNVSTLELGDSALYLCASKGAIYGYTFGSGTRLTVV.